This T cell receptor (beta chain) emerged from a study of CD8+CD57+ T cells in acquired aplastic anemia. The template for TCR beta VDJ and CDR3 sequence profiling was genomic DNA. TCRdb itself ran the reads through MiXCR, one entry per CDR3 protein. This sample has 90,000 to 120,000 distinct CDR3 sequences, with 40% to 65% found just once. The germline CDR1 and CDR2 sequences are LNHDA and SQIVND (reference sequence). The CDR3 runs 15 residues. Trimming removed 6 bases at V and 3 bases at J, with 18 bases between. The receptor was derived from a human donor in good health, serving as a control. The chain combines TRBV19 with TRBJ2-7; maybe TRBD1 (6 bases). The sample taken for sequencing was sorted CD4+, CD8+, or CD8+CD57+ T cells (not recorded which) from PBMCs. The CDR3: CASSTRGLGDYEQYF. CDR3 DNA sequence: TGTGCCAGTAGCACCAGGGGATTGGGGGACTACGAGCAGTACTTC.